The sample holds one count of the clone carrying this T cell receptor (beta chain). The authors' processing: Amplifying reference gene primers gave estimates of nucleated cell counts. Here immunoSEQ multiplex PCR was the method, and the copy in TCRdb shows in-frame clones only, minus some. The V and J calls and the clone size are those of that table, but D and trimming were determined from the DNA. The sample has 66,000 or so clones, about 82% seen once. The CDR3 runs 15 residues. The V end was cut by 6 bases, the J end by 1 base, with 15 bases between. CDR1 is MNHEY and CDR2 is SVGAGI in the germline V gene. This entry comes from a study of blood T cell repertoires in COVID-19. About the research overall: From T cells, B-cell-depleted T cells, or PBMCs came the material, which was cDNA or gDNA.

The origin of this receptor is a man in his forties or fifties with active COVID-19. The chain carries TRBV6-5 and TRBJ2-5, with D possibly matching TRBD1 (6 bases). Sequences were obtained from peripheral blood. In nucleotides, the CDR3 is TGTGCCAGCAGGATACAGGGAAGGTCCCAAGAGACCCAGTACTTC. Translated, it gives CASRIQGRSQETQYF.